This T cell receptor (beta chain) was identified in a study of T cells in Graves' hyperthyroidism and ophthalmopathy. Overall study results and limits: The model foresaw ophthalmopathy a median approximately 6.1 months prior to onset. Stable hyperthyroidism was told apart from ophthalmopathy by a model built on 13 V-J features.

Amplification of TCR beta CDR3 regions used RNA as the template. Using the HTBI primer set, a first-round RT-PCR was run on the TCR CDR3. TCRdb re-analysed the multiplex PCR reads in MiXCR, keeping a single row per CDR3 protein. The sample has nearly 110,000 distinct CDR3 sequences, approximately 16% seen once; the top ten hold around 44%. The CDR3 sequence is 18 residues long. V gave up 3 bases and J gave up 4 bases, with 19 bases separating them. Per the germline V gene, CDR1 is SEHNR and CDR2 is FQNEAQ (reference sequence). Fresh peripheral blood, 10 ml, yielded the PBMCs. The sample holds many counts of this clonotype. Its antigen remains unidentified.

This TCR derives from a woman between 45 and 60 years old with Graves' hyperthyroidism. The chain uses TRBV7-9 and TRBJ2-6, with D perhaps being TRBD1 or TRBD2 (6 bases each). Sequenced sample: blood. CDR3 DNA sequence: TGTGCCAGCAGCTTGGGGGGCTTAGCCCCTTCGGGGGCCAACGTCCTGACTTTC. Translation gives CASSLGGLAPSGANVLTF.